A single count supports the clone carrying this T cell receptor beta chain. Its antigen remains unknown. These data originate in a study of shared clonotypes between healthy human individuals. The naive CD8 population came from CD45RO-negative cells selected for CCR7, without terminally differentiated effector memory CD45RA+ cells. The V end was cut by 2 bases, the J end by 9 bases, with 5 bases between. Germline CDR1 DFQATT, CDR2 SNEGSKA (reference sequence). CDR3 length equals 10 residues. Profiling relied on immunoSEQ multiplex PCR, and the TCRdb table lists in-frame clones only, not all of them. The data contain 550,000 to 650,000 clones, roughly 96% of them singletons. Regarding the study as a whole: Despite large depth, rarefaction showed incomplete sorted-subset sequencing.

The receptor's source is a young woman in good health. Material: naive CD8+ T cells sorted from blood. This chain links TRBV20-1 with TRBJ1-3; no reliable D call. This CDR3 reads CSARLGTIYF. CDR3 nucleotide sequence: TGCAGTGCTAGACTTGGCACCATATATTTT.